A selection of T cell receptor beta chains follows, all from one sample in a study of blood T cells in healthy people across ages. Using its own MiXCR run on the 5' RACE reads, TCRdb lists one record per CDR3 protein. Of about 810,000 distinct CDR3 sequences in the sample, under 40% were seen once. The sequenced sample consisted of blood. The receptors come from a man between 18 and 35 years old in good health. CDR3s include the opening cysteine and the closing phenylalanine or tryptophan. Each record gives: V gene, clone size, J gene, D gene, CDR3 protein, CDR3 DNA. The D gene is left open where the match is weak. Some rows have no size entry. The others give once, few or many, or a class for an expanded clone.

v_call: TRBV12-3/TRBV12-4; clone_size: many; j_call: TRBJ2-7; d_call: NA; cdr3_aa: CASSKSLNYEQYF; cdr3_nt: TGTGCCAGCAGTAAATCCCTTAATTACGAGCAGTACTTC
v_call: TRBV7-9; clone_size: NA; j_call: TRBJ1-6; d_call: TRBD1; cdr3_aa: CASRGTGNNSPLHF; cdr3_nt: TGTGCCAGCAGAGGGACAGGGAATAATTCACCCCTCCACTTT
v_call: TRBV2; clone_size: many; j_call: TRBJ2-7; d_call: TRBD1; cdr3_aa: CASRPGQGAYEQYF; cdr3_nt: TGTGCCAGCAGGCCAGGACAGGGGGCCTACGAGCAGTACTTC
v_call: TRBV5-5; clone_size: many; j_call: TRBJ2-5; d_call: TRBD2; cdr3_aa: CASSLVAGLMETQYF; cdr3_nt: TGTGCCAGCAGCTTAGTCGCGGGACTAATGGAGACCCAGTACTTC
v_call: TRBV6-1; clone_size: NA; j_call: TRBJ2-1; d_call: TRBD1; cdr3_aa: CASSATGTGTHEQFF; cdr3_nt: TGTGCCAGCAGTGCAACCGGGACAGGGACGCATGAGCAGTTCTTC
v_call: TRBV5-1; clone_size: few; j_call: TRBJ2-2; d_call: TRBD1; cdr3_aa: CASSPTGGLDTGELFF; cdr3_nt: TGCGCCAGCAGCCCGACAGGGGGCCTTGACACCGGGGAGCTGTTTTTT
v_call: TRBV13; clone_size: NA; j_call: TRBJ2-3; d_call: TRBD1; cdr3_aa: CASQQQGGQDTQYF; cdr3_nt: TGTGCCAGCCAACAACAAGGGGGCCAAGATACGCAGTATTTT
v_call: TRBV7-2; clone_size: few; j_call: TRBJ2-1; d_call: TRBD1; cdr3_aa: CASSATGQGVGNEQFF; cdr3_nt: TGTGCCAGCAGCGCAACCGGACAGGGGGTCGGGAATGAGCAGTTCTTC
v_call: TRBV7-2; clone_size: NA; j_call: TRBJ1-5; d_call: NA; cdr3_aa: CASSAQGMGQPQHF; cdr3_nt: TGTGCCAGCAGCGCGCAGGGTATGGGACAGCCCCAGCATTTT
v_call: TRBV4-2; clone_size: few; j_call: TRBJ2-3; d_call: NA; cdr3_aa: CASSQVRGSTDTQYF; cdr3_nt: TGTGCCAGCAGCCAAGTTCGCGGAAGCACAGATACGCAGTATTTT
v_call: TRBV7-2; clone_size: few; j_call: TRBJ1-5; d_call: TRBD1; cdr3_aa: CASSSAGGGGQPQHF; cdr3_nt: TGTGCCAGCAGCTCGGCAGGGGGCGGTGGTCAGCCCCAGCATTTT
v_call: TRBV3-1; clone_size: once; j_call: TRBJ2-1; d_call: TRBD2; cdr3_aa: CASSQVPSGNEQLF; cdr3_nt: TGTGCCAGCAGCCAGGTCCCTAGCGGCAATGAGCAGTTATTC
v_call: TRBV7-2; clone_size: few; j_call: TRBJ2-5; d_call: NA; cdr3_aa: CASSLVLDLRGVGETQYF; cdr3_nt: TGTGCCAGCAGCTTAGTGCTAGACCTAAGGGGAGTCGGAGAGACCCAGTACTTC
v_call: TRBV29-1; clone_size: NA; j_call: TRBJ2-3; d_call: TRBD2; cdr3_aa: CSGGGLAGISTDTQYF; cdr3_nt: TGCAGCGGGGGGGGACTAGCGGGGATTAGCACAGATACGCAGTATTTT
v_call: TRBV29-1; clone_size: NA; j_call: TRBJ2-3; d_call: NA; cdr3_aa: CSVDPRFRTLAGTDTQYF; cdr3_nt: TGCAGCGTTGATCCTCGCTTCCGGACACTAGCCGGTACAGATACGCAGTATTTT
v_call: TRBV7-8; clone_size: NA; j_call: TRBJ2-3; d_call: TRBD1; cdr3_aa: CASRTTGLGTDTQYF; cdr3_nt: TGTGCCAGCAGAACGACAGGGTTAGGCACAGATACGCAGTATTTT
v_call: TRBV30; clone_size: NA; j_call: TRBJ2-1; d_call: TRBD2; cdr3_aa: CAWSVRRLAGREQFF; cdr3_nt: TGTGCCTGGAGTGTACGCAGGCTAGCGGGGCGTGAGCAGTTCTTC
v_call: TRBV20-1; clone_size: NA; j_call: TRBJ2-3; d_call: NA; cdr3_aa: CSAPGGRSSTDTQYF; cdr3_nt: TGCAGTGCTCCAGGGGGGCGATCTAGCACAGATACGCAGTATTTT
v_call: TRBV5-1; clone_size: NA; j_call: TRBJ2-1; d_call: TRBD2; cdr3_aa: CASSWAWGGLNEQFF; cdr3_nt: TGCGCCAGCAGCTGGGCGTGGGGGGGACTCAATGAGCAGTTCTTC
v_call: TRBV7-2; clone_size: many; j_call: TRBJ2-5; d_call: NA; cdr3_aa: CASSFRAGQETQYF; cdr3_nt: TGTGCCAGCAGCTTCAGGGCGGGCCAAGAGACCCAGTACTTC
v_call: TRBV9; clone_size: few; j_call: TRBJ2-3; d_call: NA; cdr3_aa: CASSAASPDTQYF; cdr3_nt: TGTGCCAGCAGCGCCGCCTCACCGGATACGCAGTATTTT
v_call: TRBV9; clone_size: many; j_call: TRBJ2-5; d_call: NA; cdr3_aa: CASSVEAVETQYF; cdr3_nt: TGTGCCAGCAGCGTAGAGGCAGTTGAGACCCAGTACTTC